This entry concerns a single T cell receptor (beta chain). Its antigen is unknown. The source of the sample is a study of a mutant IDH1 vaccine in newly diagnosed glioma. Time point meaning: week 23, last vaccination. The vaccine gave 300 ug of a 20-mer mutant IDH1 peptide subcutaneously per dose. Each donor presented with a new WHO grade 3 or 4 astrocytoma that tested IDH1-mutant and showed ATRX loss. Germline CDR1 reads SQVTM; CDR2 reads ANQGSEA. The CDR3 runs 14 residues. Trimming removed 8 bases at V and 0 bases at J, with 13 bases between. TCRdb's table, derived via immunoSEQ multiplex PCR, lists solely in-frame clones and lacks some. The sample lists about 41,000 clones, around 81% occurring once.

Sequenced material: PBMCs, taken from a glioma patient whose treatment included an IDH1 peptide vaccine. The chain couples TRBV29-1 to TRBJ2-2; possibly TRBD1 for D (6 bases). This sequence was found in a woman aged 40 to 50 with glioma. Some clones in this sample may be carry-over from other donors' samples. The CDR3 protein is CSYTRGTNTGELFF. The CDR3 DNA follows: TGCAGCTATACCAGGGGTACGAACACCGGGGAGCTGTTTTTT.